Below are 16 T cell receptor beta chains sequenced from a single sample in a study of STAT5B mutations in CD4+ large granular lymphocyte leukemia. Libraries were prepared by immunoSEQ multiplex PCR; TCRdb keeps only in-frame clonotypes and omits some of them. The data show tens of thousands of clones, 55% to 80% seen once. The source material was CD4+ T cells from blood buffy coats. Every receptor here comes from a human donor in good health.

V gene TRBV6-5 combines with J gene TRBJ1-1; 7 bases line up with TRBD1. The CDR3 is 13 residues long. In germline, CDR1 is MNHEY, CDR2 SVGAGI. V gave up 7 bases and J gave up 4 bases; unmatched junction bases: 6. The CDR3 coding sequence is TGTGCCAGCACCTTACAGGGGACCACTGAAGCTTTCTTT. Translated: CASTLQGTTEAFF.

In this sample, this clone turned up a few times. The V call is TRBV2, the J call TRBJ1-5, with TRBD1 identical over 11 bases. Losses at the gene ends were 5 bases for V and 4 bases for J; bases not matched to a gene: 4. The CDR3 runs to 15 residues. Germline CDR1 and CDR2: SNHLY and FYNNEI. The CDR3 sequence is CASSYGTGGNQPQHF. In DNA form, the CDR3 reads TGTGCCAGCAGTTATGGGACAGGGGGTAATCAGCCCCAGCATTTT.

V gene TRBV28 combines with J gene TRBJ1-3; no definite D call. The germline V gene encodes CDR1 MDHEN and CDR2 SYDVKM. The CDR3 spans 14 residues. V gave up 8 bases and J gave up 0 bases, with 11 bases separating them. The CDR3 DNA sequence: TGTGCCAGCTTTGAAGGGAGCTCTGGAAACACCATATATTTT. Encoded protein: CASFEGSSGNTIYF.

The CDR3 sequence: CASSPTEGTEAFF. The CDR3 nucleotides are TGTGCCAGCTCACCGACAGAGGGGACTGAAGCTTTCTTT. V is TRBV18 and J is TRBJ1-1; a weak D match, TRBD1 (5 bases). V lost 3 bases, J lost 5 bases, and 10 bases lay in between. Per the germline V gene, CDR1 is KGHSH and CDR2 is LQKENI. This CDR3 comprises 13 residues.

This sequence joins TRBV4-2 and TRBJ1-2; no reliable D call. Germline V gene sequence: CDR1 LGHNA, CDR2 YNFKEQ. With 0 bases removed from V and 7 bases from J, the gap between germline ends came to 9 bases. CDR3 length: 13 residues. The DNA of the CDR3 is TGTGCCAGCAGCCAAGAACCCTCTGTTGGCTACACCTTC. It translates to CASSQEPSVGYTF.

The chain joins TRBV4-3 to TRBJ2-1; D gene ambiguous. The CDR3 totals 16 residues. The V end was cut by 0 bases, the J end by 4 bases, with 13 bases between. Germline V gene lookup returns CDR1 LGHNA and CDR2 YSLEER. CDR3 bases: TGCGCCAGCAGCCAAGATCAGTGGGTAAGGTACAATGAGCAGTTCTTC. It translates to CASSQDQWVRYNEQFF.

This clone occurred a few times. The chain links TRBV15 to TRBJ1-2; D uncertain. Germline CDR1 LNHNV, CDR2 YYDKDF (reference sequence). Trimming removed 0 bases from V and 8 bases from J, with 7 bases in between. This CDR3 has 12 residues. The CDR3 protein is CATSRDLGGYTF. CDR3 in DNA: TGTGCCACCAGCAGAGATTTGGGAGGCTACACCTTC.

The CDR3: CASSLQFGAWDNEQFF. The CDR3 DNA reads TGTGCCAGCAGCTTGCAGTTCGGGGCATGGGACAATGAGCAGTTCTTC. The rearrangement uses TRBV5-4 and TRBJ2-1, with D possibly called TRBD1 or TRBD2 (5 bases each). The length of the CDR3 is 16 residues. The V gene's germline CDR1 is SGHNT and CDR2 YYREEE (reference sequence). Trimming pared 1 base from V and 5 bases from J, leaving 16 bases between.

CDR3 sequence reads: CASSMGGATNEKLFF. The CDR3 DNA follows: TGTGCCAGTAGTATGGGTGGTGCAACTAATGAAAAACTGTTTTTT. The V gene is TRBV19, the J gene TRBJ1-4; no definite D call. This CDR3 contains 15 residues. Germline V gene sequence: CDR1 LNHDA, CDR2 SQIVND (reference sequence). V gave up 3 bases and J gave up 0 bases, with 8 bases separating them.

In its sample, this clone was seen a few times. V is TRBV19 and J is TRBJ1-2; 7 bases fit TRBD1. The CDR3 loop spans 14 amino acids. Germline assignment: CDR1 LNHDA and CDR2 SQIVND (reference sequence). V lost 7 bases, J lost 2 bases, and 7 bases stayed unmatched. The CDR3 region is CASTQGQLNYGYTF. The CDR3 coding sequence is TGTGCCAGTACCCAGGGACAGCTAAACTATGGCTACACCTTC.

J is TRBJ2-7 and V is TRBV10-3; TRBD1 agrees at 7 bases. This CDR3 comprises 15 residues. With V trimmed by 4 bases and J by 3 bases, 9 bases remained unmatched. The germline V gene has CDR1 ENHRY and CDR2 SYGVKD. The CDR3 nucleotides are TGTGCCATCAGTGGTCGGGGACAGATGAACTACGAGCAGTACTTC. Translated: CAISGRGQMNYEQYF.

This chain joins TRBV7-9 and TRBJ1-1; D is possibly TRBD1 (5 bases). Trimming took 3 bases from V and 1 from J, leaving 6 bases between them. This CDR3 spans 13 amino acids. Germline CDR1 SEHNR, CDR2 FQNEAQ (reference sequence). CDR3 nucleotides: TGTGCCAGCAGCTTCGGGGCGAACACTGAAGCTTTCTTT. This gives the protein CASSFGANTEAFF.

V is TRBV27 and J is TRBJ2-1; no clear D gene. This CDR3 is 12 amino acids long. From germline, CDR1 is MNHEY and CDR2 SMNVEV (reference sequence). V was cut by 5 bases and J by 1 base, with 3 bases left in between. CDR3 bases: TGTGCCAGCAGTACATCCTACAATGAGCAGTTCTTC. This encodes CASSTSYNEQFF.

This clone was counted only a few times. CDR3 sequence (DNA): TGTGCCAGCAGCTCGATAGGAGCCTGGGGCGAAAAACTGTTTTTT. Translating it yields CASSSIGAWGEKLFF. J is TRBJ1-4 and V is TRBV7-9; D possibly corresponds to TRBD1 (5 bases). Trimming pared 4 bases from V and 8 bases from J, leaving 17 bases between. There are 15 residues in the CDR3. From germline, CDR1 is SEHNR and CDR2 FQNEAQ (reference sequence).

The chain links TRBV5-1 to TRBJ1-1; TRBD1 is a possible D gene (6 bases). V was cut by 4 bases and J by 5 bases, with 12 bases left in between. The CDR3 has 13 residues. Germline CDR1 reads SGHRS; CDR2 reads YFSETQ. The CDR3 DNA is TGCGCCAGCAGCGAACAGGGTGGGACTGAAGCTTTCTTT. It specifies CASSEQGGTEAFF.

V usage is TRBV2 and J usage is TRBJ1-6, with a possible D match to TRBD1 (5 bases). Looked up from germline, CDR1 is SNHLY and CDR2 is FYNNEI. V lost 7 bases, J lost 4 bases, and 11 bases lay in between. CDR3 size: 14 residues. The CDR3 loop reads CASTAGTYNSPLHF. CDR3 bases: TGTGCCAGCACCGCGGGGACTTATAATTCACCCCTCCACTTT.